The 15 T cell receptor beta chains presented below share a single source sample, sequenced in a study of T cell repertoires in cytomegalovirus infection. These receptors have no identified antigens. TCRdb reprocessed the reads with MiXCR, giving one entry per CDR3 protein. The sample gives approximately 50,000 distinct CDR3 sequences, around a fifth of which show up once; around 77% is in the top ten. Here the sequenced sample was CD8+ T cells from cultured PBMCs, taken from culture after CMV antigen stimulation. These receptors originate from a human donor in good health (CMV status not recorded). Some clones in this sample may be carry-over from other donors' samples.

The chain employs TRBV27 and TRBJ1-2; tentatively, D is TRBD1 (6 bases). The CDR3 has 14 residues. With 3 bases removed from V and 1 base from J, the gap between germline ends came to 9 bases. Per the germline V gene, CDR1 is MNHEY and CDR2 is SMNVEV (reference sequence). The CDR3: CASSLGQSNYGYTF. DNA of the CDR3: TGTGCCAGCAGTTTGGGACAAAGTAACTATGGCTACACCTTC.

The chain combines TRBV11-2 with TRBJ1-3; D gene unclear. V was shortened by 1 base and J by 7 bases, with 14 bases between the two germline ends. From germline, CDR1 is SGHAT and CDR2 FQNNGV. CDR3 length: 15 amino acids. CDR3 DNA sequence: TGTGCCAGCAGCTTAGGTGCTCTGATGAGGAACACCATATATTTT. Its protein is CASSLGALMRNTIYF.

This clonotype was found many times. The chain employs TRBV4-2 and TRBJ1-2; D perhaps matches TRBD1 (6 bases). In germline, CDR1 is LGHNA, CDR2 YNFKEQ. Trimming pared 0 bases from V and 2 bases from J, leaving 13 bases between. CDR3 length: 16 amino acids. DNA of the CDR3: TGTGCCAGCAGCCAAGAACAGGGTGCAGGGAACTATGGCTACACCTTC. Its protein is CASSQEQGAGNYGYTF.

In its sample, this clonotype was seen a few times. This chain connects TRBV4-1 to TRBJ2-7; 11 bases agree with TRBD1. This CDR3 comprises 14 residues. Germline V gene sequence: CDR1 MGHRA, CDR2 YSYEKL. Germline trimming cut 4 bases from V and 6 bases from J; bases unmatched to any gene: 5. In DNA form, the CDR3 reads TGCGCCAGCAGCCTCGGGACAGGGGGTCCCGAGCAGTACTTC. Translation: CASSLGTGGPEQYF.

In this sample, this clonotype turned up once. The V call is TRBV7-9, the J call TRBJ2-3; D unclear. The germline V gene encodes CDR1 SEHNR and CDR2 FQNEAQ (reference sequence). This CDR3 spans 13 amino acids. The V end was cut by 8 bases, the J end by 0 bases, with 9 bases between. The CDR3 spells CASLMTSTDTQYF. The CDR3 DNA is TGTGCCAGCTTGATGACTAGCACAGATACGCAGTATTTT.

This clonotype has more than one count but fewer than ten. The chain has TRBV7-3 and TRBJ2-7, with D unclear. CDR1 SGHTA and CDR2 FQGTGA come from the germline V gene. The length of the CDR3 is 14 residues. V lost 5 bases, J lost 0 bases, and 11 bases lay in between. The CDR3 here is CASSPDGYSYEQYF. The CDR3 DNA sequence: TGTGCCAGCAGCCCGGACGGATACTCCTACGAGCAGTACTTC.

The CDR3, as DNA: TGTGCCAGCAGTAAACACGGAACACCGAACACTGAAGCTTTCTTT. Translating gives CASSKHGTPNTEAFF. The chain recombines TRBV27 with TRBJ1-1; no reliable D call. CDR3 length: 15 amino acids. Trimming removed 5 bases at V and 1 base at J, with 14 bases between. The germline V gene has CDR1 MNHEY and CDR2 SMNVEV (reference sequence).

DNA for the CDR3: TGTGCCTGGAAATACGCGGATGACTATAGCAATCAGCCCCAGCATTTT. This gives the protein CAWKYADDYSNQPQHF. V is TRBV30 and J is TRBJ1-5, with D unresolved. This CDR3 is 16 amino acids long. The V gene lost 4 bases and the J gene lost 0 bases, with 16 bases spanning the gap. CDR1 is GTSNPN, CDR2 SVGIG, per germline (reference sequence).

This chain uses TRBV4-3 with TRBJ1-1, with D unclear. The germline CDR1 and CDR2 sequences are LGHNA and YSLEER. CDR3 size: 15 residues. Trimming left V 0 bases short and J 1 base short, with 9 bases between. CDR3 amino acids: CASSQETYTNTEAFF. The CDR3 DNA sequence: TGCGCCAGCAGCCAAGAAACTTACACGAACACTGAAGCTTTCTTT.

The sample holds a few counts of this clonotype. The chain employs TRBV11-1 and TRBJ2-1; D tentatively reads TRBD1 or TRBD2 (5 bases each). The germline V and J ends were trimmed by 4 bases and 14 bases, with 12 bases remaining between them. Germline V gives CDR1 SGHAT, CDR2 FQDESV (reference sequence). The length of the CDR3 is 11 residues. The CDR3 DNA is TGTGCCAGCAGCTCCGGGACGGCGAAGTTCTTC. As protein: CASSSGTAKFF.

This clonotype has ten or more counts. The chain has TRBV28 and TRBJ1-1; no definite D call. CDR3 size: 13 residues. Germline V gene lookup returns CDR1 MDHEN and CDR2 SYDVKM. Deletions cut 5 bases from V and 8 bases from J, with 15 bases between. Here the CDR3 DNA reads TGTGCCAGCAGTAGCAACGGCCGACGAGAAGCTTTCTTT. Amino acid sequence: CASSSNGRREAFF.

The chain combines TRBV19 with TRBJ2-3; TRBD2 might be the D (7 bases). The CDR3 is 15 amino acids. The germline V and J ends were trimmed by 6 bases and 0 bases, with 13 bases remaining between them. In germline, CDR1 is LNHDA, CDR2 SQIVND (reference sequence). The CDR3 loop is CASRDGGASTDTQYF. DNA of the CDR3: TGTGCCAGTAGGGATGGGGGGGCTAGCACAGATACGCAGTATTTT.

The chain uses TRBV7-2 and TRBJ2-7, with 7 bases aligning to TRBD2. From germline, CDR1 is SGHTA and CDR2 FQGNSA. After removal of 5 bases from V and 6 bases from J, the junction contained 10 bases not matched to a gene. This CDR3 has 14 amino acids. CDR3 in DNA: TGTGCCAGCAGCCAGCTAGCGGCCCCTTCCGAGCAGTACTTC. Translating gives CASSQLAAPSEQYF.

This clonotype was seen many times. For the CDR3, the DNA is TGTGCCAGCAGCCGAAGGCCTCAAGAGACCCAGTACTTC. It translates to CASSRRPQETQYF. The V and J genes are TRBV7-8 and TRBJ2-5; D call uncertain. V was shortened by 5 bases and J by 2 bases, with 9 bases between the two germline ends. The CDR3 contains 13 residues. Germline CDR1 and CDR2: SGHVS and FQNEAQ.

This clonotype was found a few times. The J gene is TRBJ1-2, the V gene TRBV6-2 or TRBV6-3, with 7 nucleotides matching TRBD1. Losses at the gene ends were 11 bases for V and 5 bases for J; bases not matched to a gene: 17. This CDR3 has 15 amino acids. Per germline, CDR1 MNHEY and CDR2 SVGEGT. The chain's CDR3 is CALSKGAPEVYGYTF. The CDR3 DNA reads TGTGCCCTATCCAAGGGGGCCCCCGAAGTTTATGGCTACACCTTC.